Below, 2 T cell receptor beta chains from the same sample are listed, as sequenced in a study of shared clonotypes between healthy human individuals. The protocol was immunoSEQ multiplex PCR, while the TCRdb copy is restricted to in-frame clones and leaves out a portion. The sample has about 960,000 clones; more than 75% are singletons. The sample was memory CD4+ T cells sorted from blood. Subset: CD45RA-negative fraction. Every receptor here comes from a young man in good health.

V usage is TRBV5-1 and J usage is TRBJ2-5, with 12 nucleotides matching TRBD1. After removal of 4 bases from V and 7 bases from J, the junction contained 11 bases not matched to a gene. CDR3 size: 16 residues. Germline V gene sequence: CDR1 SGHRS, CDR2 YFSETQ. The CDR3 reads CASSPGGTGGPGTQYF. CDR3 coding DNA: TGCGCCAGCAGCCCCGGGGGGACAGGGGGCCCCGGGACCCAGTACTTC.

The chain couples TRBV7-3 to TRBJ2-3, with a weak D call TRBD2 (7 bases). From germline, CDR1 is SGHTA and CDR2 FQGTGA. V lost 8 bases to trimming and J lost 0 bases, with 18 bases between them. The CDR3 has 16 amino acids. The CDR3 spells CASSAGAALSTDTQYF. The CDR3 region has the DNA TGTGCCAGCTCGGCGGGGGCCGCACTTAGCACAGATACGCAGTATTTT.